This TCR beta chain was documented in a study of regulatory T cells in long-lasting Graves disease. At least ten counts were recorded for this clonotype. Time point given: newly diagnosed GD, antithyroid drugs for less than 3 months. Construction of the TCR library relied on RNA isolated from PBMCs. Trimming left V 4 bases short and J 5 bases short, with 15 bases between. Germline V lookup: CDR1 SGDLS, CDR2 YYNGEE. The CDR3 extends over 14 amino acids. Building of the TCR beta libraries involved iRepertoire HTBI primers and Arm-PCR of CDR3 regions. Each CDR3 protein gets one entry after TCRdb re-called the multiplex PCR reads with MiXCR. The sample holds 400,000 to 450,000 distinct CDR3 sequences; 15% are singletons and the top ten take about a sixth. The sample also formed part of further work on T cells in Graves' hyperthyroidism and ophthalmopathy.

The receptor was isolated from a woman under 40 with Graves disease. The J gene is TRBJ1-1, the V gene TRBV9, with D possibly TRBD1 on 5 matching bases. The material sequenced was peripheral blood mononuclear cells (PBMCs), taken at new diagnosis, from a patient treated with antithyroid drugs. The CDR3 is CASSPGVGGTEAFF. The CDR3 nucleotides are TGTGCCAGCAGCCCTGGGGTTGGGGGTACTGAAGCTTTCTTT.